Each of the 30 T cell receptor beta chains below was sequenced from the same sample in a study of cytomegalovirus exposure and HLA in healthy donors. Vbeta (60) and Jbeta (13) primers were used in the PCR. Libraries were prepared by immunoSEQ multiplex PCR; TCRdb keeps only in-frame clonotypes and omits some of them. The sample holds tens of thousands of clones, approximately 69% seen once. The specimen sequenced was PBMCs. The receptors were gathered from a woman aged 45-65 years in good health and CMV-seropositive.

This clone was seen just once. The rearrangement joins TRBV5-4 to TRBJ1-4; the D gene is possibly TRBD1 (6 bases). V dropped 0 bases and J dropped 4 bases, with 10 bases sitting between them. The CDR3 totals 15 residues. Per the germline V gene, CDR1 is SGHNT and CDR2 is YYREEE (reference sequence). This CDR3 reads CASSLGGPSNEKLFF. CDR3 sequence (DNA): TGTGCCAGCAGCTTGGGGGGGCCGAGTAATGAAAAACTGTTTTTT.

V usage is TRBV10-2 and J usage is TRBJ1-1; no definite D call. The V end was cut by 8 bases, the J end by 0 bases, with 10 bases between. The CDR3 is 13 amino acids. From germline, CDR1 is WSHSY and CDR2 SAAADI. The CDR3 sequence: CASCNEVNTEAFF. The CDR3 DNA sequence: TGCGCCAGCTGTAACGAGGTGAACACTGAAGCTTTCTTT.

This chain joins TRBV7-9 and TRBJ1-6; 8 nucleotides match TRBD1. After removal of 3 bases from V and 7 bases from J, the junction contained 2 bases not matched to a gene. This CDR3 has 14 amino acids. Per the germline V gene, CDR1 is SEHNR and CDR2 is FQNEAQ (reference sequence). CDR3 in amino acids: CASSFQGANSPLHF. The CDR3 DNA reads TGTGCCAGCAGCTTTCAGGGGGCGAATTCACCCCTCCACTTT.

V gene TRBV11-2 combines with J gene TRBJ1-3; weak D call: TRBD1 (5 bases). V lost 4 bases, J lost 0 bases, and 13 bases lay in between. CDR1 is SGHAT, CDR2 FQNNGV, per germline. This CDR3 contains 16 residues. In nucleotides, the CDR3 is TGTGCCAGCAGCTGGGTTGGGGCTCCCTCTGGAAACACCATATATTTT. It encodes CASSWVGAPSGNTIYF.

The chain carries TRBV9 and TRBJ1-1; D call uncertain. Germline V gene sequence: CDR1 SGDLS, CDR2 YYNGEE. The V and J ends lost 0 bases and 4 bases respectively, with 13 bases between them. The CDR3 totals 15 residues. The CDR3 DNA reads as TGTGCCAGCAGCGTAGATGGAGGGTACGGCACTGAAGCTTTCTTT. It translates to CASSVDGGYGTEAFF.

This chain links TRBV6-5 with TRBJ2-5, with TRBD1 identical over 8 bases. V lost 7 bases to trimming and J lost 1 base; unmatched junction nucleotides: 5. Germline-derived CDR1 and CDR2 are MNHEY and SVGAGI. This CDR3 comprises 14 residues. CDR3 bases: TGTGCCAGCAATCGACAGGGGTTCCAAGAGACCCAGTACTTC. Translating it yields CASNRQGFQETQYF.

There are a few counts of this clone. The CDR3 nucleotides read TGCGCCAGCAGCTTGGGACAGACCGTTTGGAACACTGAAGCTTTCTTT. Translating it yields CASSLGQTVWNTEAFF. This chain joins TRBV5-1 and TRBJ1-1; D might be TRBD1 (5 bases). This CDR3 region has 16 residues. The germline V gene encodes CDR1 SGHRS and CDR2 YFSETQ. V was trimmed by 0 bases and J by 1 base, leaving 13 bases between them.

CDR3 loop: CASSPDRTYEQYF. The CDR3 DNA follows: TGTGCCAGTAGCCCAGACAGGACCTACGAGCAGTACTTC. The chain couples TRBV19 to TRBJ2-5, with D possibly TRBD1 on 6 matching bases. The last part of the DNA fits TRBJ2-7 better; the J call may be wrong. Germline V gene lookup returns CDR1 LNHDA and CDR2 SQIVND (reference sequence). There are 13 residues in the CDR3.

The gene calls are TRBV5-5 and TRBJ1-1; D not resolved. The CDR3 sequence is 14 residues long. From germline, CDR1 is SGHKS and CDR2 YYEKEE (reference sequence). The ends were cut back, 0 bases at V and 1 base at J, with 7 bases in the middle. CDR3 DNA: TGTGCCAGCAGCTTGGGTGGGCAGAACACTGAAGCTTTCTTT. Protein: CASSLGGQNTEAFF.

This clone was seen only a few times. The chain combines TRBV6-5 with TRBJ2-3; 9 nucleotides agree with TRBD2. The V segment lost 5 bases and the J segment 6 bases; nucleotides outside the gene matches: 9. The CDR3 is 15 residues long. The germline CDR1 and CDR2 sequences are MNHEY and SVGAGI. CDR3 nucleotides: TGTGCCAGCAGTCCTCGCAGCGGGGGGTTCGATACGCAGTATTTT. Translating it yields CASSPRSGGFDTQYF.

CDR3 residues: CASSLAGTGVYQTQYF. CDR3 sequence (DNA): TGTGCCAGCAGCTTAGCTGGGACAGGGGTTTACCAGACCCAGTACTTC. The chain uses TRBV11-2 and TRBJ2-5; 10 bases line up with TRBD1. Germline CDR1 reads SGHAT; CDR2 reads FQNNGV. The CDR3 is 16 residues long. V lost 1 base, J lost 6 bases, and 8 bases stayed unmatched. The complete variable domain, with remaining parts taken from reference TRBV11-2 and TRBJ2-5, reads EAGVAQSPRYKIIEKRQSVAFWCNPISGHATLYWYQQILGQGPKLLIQFQNNGVVDDSQLPKDRFSAERLKGVDSTLKIQPAKLEDSAVYLCASSLAGTGVYQTQYFGPGTRLLVL.

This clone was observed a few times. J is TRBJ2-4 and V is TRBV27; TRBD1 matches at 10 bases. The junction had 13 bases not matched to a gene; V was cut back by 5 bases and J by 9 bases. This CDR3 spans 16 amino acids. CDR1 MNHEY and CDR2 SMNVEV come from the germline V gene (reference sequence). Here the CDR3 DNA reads TGTGCCAGCAGTGCAACCCGGACAGGGGGGGTGAGCATTCAGTACTTC. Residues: CASSATRTGGVSIQYF.

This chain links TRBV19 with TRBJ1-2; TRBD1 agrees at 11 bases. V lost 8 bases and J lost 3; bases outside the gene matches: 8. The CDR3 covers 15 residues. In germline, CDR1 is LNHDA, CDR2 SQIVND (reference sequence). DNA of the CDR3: TGTGCCAGTGGGTTCCCGGGACAGGGGGACTATGGCTACACCTTC. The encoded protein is CASGFPGQGDYGYTF. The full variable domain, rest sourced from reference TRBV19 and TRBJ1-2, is DGGITQSPKYLFRKEGQNVTLSCEQNLNHDAMYWYRQDPGQGLRLIYYSQIVNDFQKGDIAEGYSVSREKKESFPLTVTSAQKNPTAFYLCASGFPGQGDYGYTFGSGTRLTVV.

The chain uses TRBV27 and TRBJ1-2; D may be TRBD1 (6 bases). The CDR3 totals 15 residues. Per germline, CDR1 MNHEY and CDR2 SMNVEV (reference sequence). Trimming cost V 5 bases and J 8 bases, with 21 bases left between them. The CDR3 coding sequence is TGTGCCAGCAGTCCCCCGGGGGGCGGCCCGTGGGGCTACACCTTC. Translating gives CASSPPGGGPWGYTF.

This CDR3 reads CASSTRDMSYEQYF. The CDR3 DNA reads as TGTGCCAGTAGTACCCGGGACATGTCCTACGAGCAGTACTTC. The chain couples TRBV19 to TRBJ2-7; TRBD1 might be the D (6 bases). From germline, CDR1 is LNHDA and CDR2 SQIVND (reference sequence). This CDR3 has 14 residues. Trimming shortened V by 4 bases and J by 1 base, and 11 bases separated the two germline ends.

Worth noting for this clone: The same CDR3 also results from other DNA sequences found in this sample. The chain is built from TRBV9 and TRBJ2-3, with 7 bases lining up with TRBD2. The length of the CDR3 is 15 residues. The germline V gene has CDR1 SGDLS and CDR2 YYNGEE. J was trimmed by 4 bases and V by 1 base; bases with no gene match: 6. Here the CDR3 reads CASSVSGALPDTQYF. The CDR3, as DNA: TGTGCCAGCAGCGTAAGCGGGGCACTTCCAGATACGCAGTATTTT.

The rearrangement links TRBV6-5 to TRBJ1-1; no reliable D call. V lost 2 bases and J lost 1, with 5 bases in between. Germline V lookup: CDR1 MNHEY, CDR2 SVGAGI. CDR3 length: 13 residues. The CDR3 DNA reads TGTGCCAGCAGTTACGCAGGGAACACTGAAGCTTTCTTT. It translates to CASSYAGNTEAFF.

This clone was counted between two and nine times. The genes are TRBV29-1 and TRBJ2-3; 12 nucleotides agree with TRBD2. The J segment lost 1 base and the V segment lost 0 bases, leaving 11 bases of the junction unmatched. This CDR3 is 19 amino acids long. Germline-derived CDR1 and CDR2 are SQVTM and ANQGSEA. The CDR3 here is CSVEDYLAGGGAGTDTQYF. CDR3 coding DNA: TGCAGCGTTGAAGATTATCTAGCGGGGGGGGGCGCAGGCACAGATACGCAGTATTTT.

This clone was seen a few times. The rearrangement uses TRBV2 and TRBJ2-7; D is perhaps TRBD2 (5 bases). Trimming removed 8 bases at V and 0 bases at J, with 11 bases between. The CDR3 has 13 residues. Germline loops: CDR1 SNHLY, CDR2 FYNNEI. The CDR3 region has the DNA TGTGCCAGCCGGGCGGGTAGCTCCTACGAGCAGTACTTC. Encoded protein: CASRAGSSYEQYF.

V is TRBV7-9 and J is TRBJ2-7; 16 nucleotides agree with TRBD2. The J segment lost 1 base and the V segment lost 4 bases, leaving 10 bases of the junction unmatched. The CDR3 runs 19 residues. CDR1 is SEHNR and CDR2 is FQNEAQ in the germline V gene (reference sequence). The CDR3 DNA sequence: TGTGCCAGCAGCTCCGTCCCGGGACTAGCGGGGGGGCAATCCTACGAGCAGTACTTC. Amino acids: CASSSVPGLAGGQSYEQYF.

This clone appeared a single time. In nucleotides, the CDR3 is TGCGCCAGCAGCTGGACTAGCGGGGGGAGCTCCTACGAGCAGTACTTC. It specifies CASSWTSGGSSYEQYF. The chain couples TRBV5-1 to TRBJ2-7; 14 bases line up with TRBD2. This CDR3 contains 16 residues. Germline assignment: CDR1 SGHRS and CDR2 YFSETQ. Germline trimming cut 3 bases from V and 0 bases from J; bases unmatched to any gene: 2.

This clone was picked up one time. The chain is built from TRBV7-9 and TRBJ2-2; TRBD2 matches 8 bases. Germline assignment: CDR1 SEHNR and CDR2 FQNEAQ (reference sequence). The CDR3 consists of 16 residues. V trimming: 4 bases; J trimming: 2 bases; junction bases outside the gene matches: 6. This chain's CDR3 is CASSSPGGANTGELFF. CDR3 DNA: TGTGCCAGCAGCTCCCCCGGGGGGGCAAACACCGGGGAGCTGTTTTTT.

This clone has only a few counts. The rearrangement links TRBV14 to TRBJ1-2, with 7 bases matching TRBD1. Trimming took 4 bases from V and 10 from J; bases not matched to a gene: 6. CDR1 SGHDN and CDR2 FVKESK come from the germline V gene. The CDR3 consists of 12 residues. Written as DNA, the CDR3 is TGTGCCAGCAGCCCTAGACAGGGTGCCTACACCTTC. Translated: CASSPRQGAYTF.

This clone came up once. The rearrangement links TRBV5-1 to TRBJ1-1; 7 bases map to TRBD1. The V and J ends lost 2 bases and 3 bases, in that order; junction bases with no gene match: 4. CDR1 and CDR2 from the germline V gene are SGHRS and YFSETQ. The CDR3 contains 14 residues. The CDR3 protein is CASSFKGADTEAFF. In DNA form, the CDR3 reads TGCGCCAGCAGCTTCAAGGGGGCCGACACTGAAGCTTTCTTT. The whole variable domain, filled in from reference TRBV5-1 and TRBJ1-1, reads KAGVTQTPRYLIKTRGQQVTLSCSPISGHRSVSWYQQTPGQGLQFLFEYFSETQRNKGNFPGRFSGRQFSNSRSEMNVSTLELGDSALYLCASSFKGADTEAFFGQGTRLTVV.

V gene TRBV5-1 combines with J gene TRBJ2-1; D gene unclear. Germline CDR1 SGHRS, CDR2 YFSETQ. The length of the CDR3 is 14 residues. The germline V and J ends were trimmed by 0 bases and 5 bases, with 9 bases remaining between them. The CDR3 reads CASSLVLNNNEQFF. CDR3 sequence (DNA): TGCGCCAGCAGCTTGGTGCTCAACAACAATGAGCAGTTCTTC.

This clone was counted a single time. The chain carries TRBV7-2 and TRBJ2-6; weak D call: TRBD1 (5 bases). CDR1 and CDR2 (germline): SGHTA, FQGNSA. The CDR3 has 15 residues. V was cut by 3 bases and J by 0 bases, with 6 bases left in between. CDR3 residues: CASSFQGSGANVLTF. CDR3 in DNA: TGTGCCAGCAGCTTTCAGGGCTCTGGGGCCAACGTCCTGACTTTC.

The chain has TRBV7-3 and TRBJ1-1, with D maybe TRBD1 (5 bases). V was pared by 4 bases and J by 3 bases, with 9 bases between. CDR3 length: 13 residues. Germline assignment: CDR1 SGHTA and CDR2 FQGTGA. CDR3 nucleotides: TGTGCCAGCAGCTCAGTAGGGGACACTGAAGCTTTCTTT. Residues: CASSSVGDTEAFF.

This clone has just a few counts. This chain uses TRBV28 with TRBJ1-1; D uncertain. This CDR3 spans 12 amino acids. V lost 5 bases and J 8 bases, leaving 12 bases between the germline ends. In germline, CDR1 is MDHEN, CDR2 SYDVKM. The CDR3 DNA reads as TGTGCCAGCAGTCCCCAGAAAAGAGAAGCTTTCTTT. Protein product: CASSPQKREAFF.

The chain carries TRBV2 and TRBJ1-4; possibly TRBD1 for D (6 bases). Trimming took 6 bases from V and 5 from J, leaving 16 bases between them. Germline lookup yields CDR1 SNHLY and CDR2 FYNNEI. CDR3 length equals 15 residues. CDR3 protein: CASSFSTGRNEKLFF. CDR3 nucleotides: TGTGCCAGCAGCTTCTCGACAGGTAGAAATGAAAAACTGTTTTTT. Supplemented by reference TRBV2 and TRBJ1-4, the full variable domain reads EPEVTQTPSHQVTQMGQEVILRCVPISNHLYFYWYRQILGQKVEFLVSFYNNEISEKSEIFDDQFSVERPDGSNFTLKIRSTKLEDSAMYFCASSFSTGRNEKLFFGSGTQLSVL.

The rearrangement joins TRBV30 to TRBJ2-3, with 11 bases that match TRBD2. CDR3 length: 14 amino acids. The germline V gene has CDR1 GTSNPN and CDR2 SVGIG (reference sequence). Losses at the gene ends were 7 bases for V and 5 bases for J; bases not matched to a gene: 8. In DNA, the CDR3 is TGTGCCTCTACGGGGACTAGCGGAGGAGATACGCAGTATTTT. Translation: CASTGTSGGDTQYF.